This T cell receptor (beta chain) came from a study of graft-versus-host responses after intestinal transplantation. Background on the study: Grafts were multivisceral, liver-intestinal, or isolated intestinal.

Study outcomes and limitations: Early after transplant, HvG declines were associated with peak levels of circulating GvH clones. Subjects displaying graft-donor T cell macrochimerism possessed elevated graft-versus-host to host-versus-graft clonal ratios inside allografts. Investigators detected GvH clones in recipient marrow, with some emerging earlier in ileum or blood.

Sequenced by immunoSEQ multiplex PCR; TCRdb stores in-frame clones only, minus some. The sample holds about 120,000 clones, 85% to 95% seen once. This CDR3 contains 14 residues. The junction had 11 bases not matched to a gene; V was cut back by 6 bases and J by 7 bases. Per the germline V gene, CDR1 is WSHSY and CDR2 is SAAADI. Note on this clone: The antigen is undetermined.

The sequence was obtained from a human donor who received an intestinal transplant. The sample in question was unstimulated CD8+ T cells sorted from spleen or lymph node cells, obtained before intestinal transplant. The V gene is TRBV10-2, the J gene TRBJ2-7; 8 positions agree with TRBD2. The CDR3 DNA is TGCGCCAGCAGCGGGACTCGTCGGGAGGGTGAGCAGTACTTC. It translates to CASSGTRREGEQYF.